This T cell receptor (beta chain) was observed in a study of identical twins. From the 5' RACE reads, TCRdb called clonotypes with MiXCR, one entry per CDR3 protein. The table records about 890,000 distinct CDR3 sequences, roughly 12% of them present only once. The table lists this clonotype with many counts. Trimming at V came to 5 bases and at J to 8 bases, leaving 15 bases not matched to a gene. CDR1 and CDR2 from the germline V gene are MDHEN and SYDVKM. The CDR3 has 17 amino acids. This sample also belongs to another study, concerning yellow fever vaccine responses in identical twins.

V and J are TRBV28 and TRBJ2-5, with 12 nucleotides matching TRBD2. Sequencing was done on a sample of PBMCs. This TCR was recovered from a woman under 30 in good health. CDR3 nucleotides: TGTGCCAGCAGTCCCCTTACTAGCGGGGGGCCCTTTCGCACCCAGTACTTC. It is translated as CASSPLTSGGPFRTQYF. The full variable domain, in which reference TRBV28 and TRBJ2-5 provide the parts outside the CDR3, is DVKVTQSSRYLVKRTGEKVFLECVQDMDHENMFWYRQDPGLGLRLIYFSYDVKMKEKGDIPEGYSVSREKKERFSLILESASTNQTSMYLCASSPLTSGGPFRTQYFGPGTRLLVL.